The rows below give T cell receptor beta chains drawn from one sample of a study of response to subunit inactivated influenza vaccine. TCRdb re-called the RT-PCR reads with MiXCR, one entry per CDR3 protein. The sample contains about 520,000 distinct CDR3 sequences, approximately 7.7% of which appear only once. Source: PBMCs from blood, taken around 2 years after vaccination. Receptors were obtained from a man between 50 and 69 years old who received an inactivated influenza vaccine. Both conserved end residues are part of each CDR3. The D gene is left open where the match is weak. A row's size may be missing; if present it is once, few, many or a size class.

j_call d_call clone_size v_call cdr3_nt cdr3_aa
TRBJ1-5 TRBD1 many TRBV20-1 TGCAGTGCTCACAGGGGGAGTAATCAGCCCCAGCATTTT CSAHRGSNQPQHF
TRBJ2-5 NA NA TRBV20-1 TGCAGTGCTCGGGCTCCGGGACGCTGGCAATTCACGGAAGAGACCCAGTACTTC CSARAPGRWQFTEETQYF
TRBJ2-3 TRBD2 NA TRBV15 TGTGCCACCAGCAGACTCCTAGCGGGAGAAAAGTATTTT CATSRLLAGEKYF
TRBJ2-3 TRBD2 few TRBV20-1 TGCAGTGCTACGAGGACTAGCGGGGGCCCCACAGATACGCAGTATTTT CSATRTSGGPTDTQYF
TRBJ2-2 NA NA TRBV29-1 TGCAGCGTTGAGACGGGGCCCATCCGACGCGGGGAGCTGTTTTTT CSVETGPIRRGELFF
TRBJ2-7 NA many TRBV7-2 TGTGCCAGCAGCCGAGACGCCCCGCCATTCTACGAGCAGTACTTC CASSRDAPPFYEQYF
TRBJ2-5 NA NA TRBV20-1 TGCAGTGCTAGACATACTTTCCAAGAGACCCAGTACTTC CSARHTFQETQYF
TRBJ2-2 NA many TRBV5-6 TGTGCCAGCAGCAACGGGGGCTACCCCGGGGAGCTGTTTTTT CASSNGGYPGELFF
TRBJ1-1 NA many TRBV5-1 TGCGCCAGCAGCTTGGGTTGGGAGACTGAAGCTTTCTTT CASSLGWETEAFF
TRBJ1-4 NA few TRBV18 TGTGCCAGCTCACCCCAGGAACTTAATGAAAAACTGTTTTTT CASSPQELNEKLFF
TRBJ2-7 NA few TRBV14 TGTGCCAGCAGCCAAGTTCCCGGTGAAGACGAGCAGTACTTC CASSQVPGEDEQYF
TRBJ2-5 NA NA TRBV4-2 TGTGCCAGCAGCCAAGCGCCTAGTAAAGAGACCCAGTACTTC CASSQAPSKETQYF
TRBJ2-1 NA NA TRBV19 TGTGCCAGTAGTATAGTCGGTGACAATGAGCAGTTCTTC CASSIVGDNEQFF
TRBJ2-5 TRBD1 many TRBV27 TGTGCCAGCAGCCGGACAGGGGAAGAGACCCAGTACTTC CASSRTGEETQYF
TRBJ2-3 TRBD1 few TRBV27 TGTGCCAGCAGTTTTCCCCCGGGGACAGGGGGAACAGATACGCAGTATTTT CASSFPPGTGGTDTQYF
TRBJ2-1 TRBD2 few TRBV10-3 TGTGCCATCAGTGAGGGACTAGTATTGAGTGAGCAGTTCTTC CAISEGLVLSEQFF
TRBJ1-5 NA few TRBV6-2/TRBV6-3 TGTGCCAGCAGTTACTCGCGGGGTTCTGGCAATCAGCCCCAGCATTTT CASSYSRGSGNQPQHF
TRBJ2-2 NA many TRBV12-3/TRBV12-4 TGTGCCAGCAGCTGGACTACGAACACCGGGGAGCTGTTTTTT CASSWTTNTGELFF
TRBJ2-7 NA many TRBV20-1 TGCAGTGCTAGAAACACAGCATACGAGCAGTACTTC CSARNTAYEQYF
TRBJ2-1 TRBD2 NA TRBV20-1 TGCAGTGCTATTAGCGGGGTCCCCAATGAGCAGTTCTTC CSAISGVPNEQFF
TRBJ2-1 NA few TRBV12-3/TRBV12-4 TGTGCCAGCAGTTTCCCCCCTGAGACACGAGAGCAGTTCTTC CASSFPPETREQFF
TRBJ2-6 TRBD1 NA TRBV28 TGTGCCAGCAGTCCCGGGACAGTAGACTCTGGGGCCAACGTCCTGACTTTC CASSPGTVDSGANVLTF
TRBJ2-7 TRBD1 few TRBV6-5 TGTGCCAGCAGTCACGGGACAGGGGGCAATAAGCAGTACTTC CASSHGTGGNKQYF
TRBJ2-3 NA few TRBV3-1 TGTGCCAGCAGCCAAGATTTTACAGGGAGCACAGATACGCAGTATTTT CASSQDFTGSTDTQYF
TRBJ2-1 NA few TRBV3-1 TGTGCCAGCAGCTACCGGACTTCCGGAGGGAATGAGCAGTTCTTC CASSYRTSGGNEQFF
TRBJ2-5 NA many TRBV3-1 TGTGCCAGCAGCCAAGATGGGGCGGTTAGGGAGACCCAGTACTTC CASSQDGAVRETQYF
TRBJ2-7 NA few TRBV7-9 TGTGCCAGCAGCTTAGGAGGAGACACCTACGAGCAGTACTTC CASSLGGDTYEQYF
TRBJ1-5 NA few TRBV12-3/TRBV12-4 TGTGCCAGCAGTTTTGCAGGCCAGGCTCAGCCCCAGCATTTT CASSFAGQAQPQHF
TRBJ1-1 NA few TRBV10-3 TGTGCCATCAGTGAGTCGCCGGGGGAAGAGTTTACTGAAGCTTTCTTT CAISESPGEEFTEAFF
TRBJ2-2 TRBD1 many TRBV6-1 TGTGCCACCACGGACAGGGCCACCGGGGAGCTGTTTTTT CATTDRATGELFF
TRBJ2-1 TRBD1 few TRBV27 TGTGCCAGCAGCCCGGGACAGGGTTTCCTGGGGTTCTTC CASSPGQGFLGFF
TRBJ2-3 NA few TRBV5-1 TGCGCCAGCAGCGACGTGGGAGCGGATACGCAGTATTTT CASSDVGADTQYF
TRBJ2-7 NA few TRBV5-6 TGTGCCAGCAGCCTGAATAGGGGAGTCACCCTCTACGAGCAGTACTTC CASSLNRGVTLYEQYF
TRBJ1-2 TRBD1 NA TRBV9 TGTGCCAGCAGCGCGACCGGGACAGGGGGGTGGGATGGCTACACCTTC CASSATGTGGWDGYTF
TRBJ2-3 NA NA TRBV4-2 TGTGCCAGCAGCCACGGGACCGAAACTAGCACAGATACGCAGTATTTT CASSHGTETSTDTQYF
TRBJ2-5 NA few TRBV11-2 TGTGCCAGCAGCTTCTGGACAGCTATCCAAGAGACCCAGTACTTC CASSFWTAIQETQYF
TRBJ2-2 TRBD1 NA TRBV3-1 TGTGCCACAGGGGGCATAAACACCGGGGAGCTGTTTTTT CATGGINTGELFF
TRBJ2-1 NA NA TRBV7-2 TGTGCCAGCAGCTCCTTTCCTCGATCCGGGACCCAGCAGTTCTTC CASSSFPRSGTQQFF
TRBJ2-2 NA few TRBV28 TGTGCCAGCAGTTTCGGGCGTTACACCGGGGAGCTGTTTTTT CASSFGRYTGELFF
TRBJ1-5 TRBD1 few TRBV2 TGTGCCAGCAGGTTGGACAGGGGGCATGGTCAGCCCCAGCATTTT CASRLDRGHGQPQHF
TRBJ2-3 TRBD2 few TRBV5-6 TGTGCCAGCACCAAAGACGGGGCTAGCGGTACAGATACGCAGTATTTT CASTKDGASGTDTQYF
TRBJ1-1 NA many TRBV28 TGTGCCAGCAGCCCAAGCACGACTCTTGGCACTGAAGCTTTCTTT CASSPSTTLGTEAFF
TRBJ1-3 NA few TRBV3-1 TGTGCCAGCAGTCCTGCTCGTTTCTCTGGAAACACCATATATTTT CASSPARFSGNTIYF
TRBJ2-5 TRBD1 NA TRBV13 TGTGCCAGCACCATTAAGACAGGGGGGGGCGAGACCCAGTACTTC CASTIKTGGGETQYF
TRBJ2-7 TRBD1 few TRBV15 TGTGCCACCAGCATACAAGGGGGCTTAGGCTACGAGCAGTACTTC CATSIQGGLGYEQYF
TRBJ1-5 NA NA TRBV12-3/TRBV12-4 TGTGCCAGCAGTTTGGTGGGGGGTACTCAGCCCCAGCATTTT CASSLVGGTQPQHF